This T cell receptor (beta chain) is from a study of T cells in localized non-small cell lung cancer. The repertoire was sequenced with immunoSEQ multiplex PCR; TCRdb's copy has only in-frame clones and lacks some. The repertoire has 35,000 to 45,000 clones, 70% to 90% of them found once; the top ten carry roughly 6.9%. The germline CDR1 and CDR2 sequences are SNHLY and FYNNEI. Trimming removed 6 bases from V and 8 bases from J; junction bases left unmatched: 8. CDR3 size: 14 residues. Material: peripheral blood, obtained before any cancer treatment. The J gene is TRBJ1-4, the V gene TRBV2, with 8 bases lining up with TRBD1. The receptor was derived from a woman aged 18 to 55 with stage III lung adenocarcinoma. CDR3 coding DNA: TGTGCCAGCAGGTACCAGGGGGCGAGAGAAAAACTGTTTTTT. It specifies CASRYQGAREKLFF.